The next 24 T cell receptor beta chains were all read from a single sample in a study of T cells in women clearing cervical HPV infection (dated by TCRdb to the late 2010s). Library preparation used the immunoSEQ multiplex PCR assay. TCRdb limited this immuneACCESS table to in-frame rearrangements with V and J called. A share of clones is missing; checked studies link under half to unresolved V genes, and the rest is unexplained. The sample's own table lists more than 15,000 clones. Clones ranked in the top ten supply about 15% of the sample. Specimen: blood buffy coat. The receptors originated from a woman aged 18-69 years with a cervical HPV16 infection that either progressed to CIN3+ or cleared (not recorded which).

Notes on this clone: The read terminates 3 residues ahead of where the CDR3 ends, so the germline J gene completes it. The genes are TRBV19 and TRBJ1-1; weak D call: TRBD1 (5 bases). Germline CDR1 is LNHDA and CDR2 is SQIVND (reference sequence). There are 13 residues in the CDR3. Trimming took off 5 bases at V and 1 base at J, with 8 bases between the two ends. The covered CDR3 bases are TGTGCCAGTAGTGTGCAGGGGAACACTGAA. Its protein product is CASSVQGNTE. The entire CDR3 protein is CASSVQGNTEAFF.

Note on this clone: With the read ending 3 residues before the CDR3 end, the germline J gene is used to fill in that end. The V gene is TRBV18, the J gene TRBJ2-2; 7 bases agree with TRBD1. CDR1 is KGHSH, CDR2 LQKENI, per germline. V trimming: 7 bases; J trimming: 4 bases; junction bases outside the gene matches: 3. The CDR3 runs 13 residues. CDR3 in amino acids: CASCTGVTGELFF. The DNA read from the CDR3 is TGTGCCAGCTGTACAGGGGTCACCGGGGAG.

On this clone: The read falls 3 residues short of the CDR3 end, and the missing part is taken from the germline J gene. V and J are TRBV7-9 and TRBJ2-3; tentatively, D is TRBD1 (5 bases). Germline assignment: CDR1 SEHNR and CDR2 FQNEAQ (reference sequence). The CDR3 is 14 amino acids. CDR3: CASSLQTDNSPQYF. CDR3 bases read: TGTGCCAGCAGCTTACAGACAGATAATTCACCG.

Concerning this clone itself: The CDR3 extends 3 residues past the end of the read, so its final part is completed from the germline J gene. The rearrangement links TRBV2 to TRBJ2-7, with TRBD1 matching 9 bases. With V trimmed by 5 bases and J by 6 bases, 11 bases remained unmatched. Germline values: CDR1 SNHLY, CDR2 FYNNEI. This CDR3 is 15 amino acids long. The part of the CDR3 DNA that was read is TGTGCCAGCAGTACTTCCGGGACAGGGCTCTCCGAG. This translates into CASSTSGTGLSE. In full, the CDR3 is CASSTSGTGLSEQYF.

As regards this clone: Sequencing ends 3 residues short of the CDR3 end; the germline J gene provides the rest. This rearrangement joins TRBV20-1 to TRBJ2-1, with 11 bases matching TRBD2. Trimming at V came to 1 base and at J to 9 bases, leaving 8 bases not matched to a gene. CDR3 size: 15 residues. CDR1 is DFQATT and CDR2 is SNEGSKA in the germline V gene (reference sequence). CDR3 amino acids: CSARGYSGRVFEQFF. The sequenced part of the CDR3 DNA is TGCAGTGCTAGAGGATATAGCGGGAGGGTTTTTGAG.

About this clone: The CDR3 end falls 3 residues outside the read, so it is completed with the germline J gene. J is TRBJ1-4 and V is TRBV9; 7 bases are shared with TRBD1. Germline lookup yields CDR1 SGDLS and CDR2 YYNGEE. V trimming: 4 bases; J trimming: 5 bases; junction bases outside the gene matches: 8. The CDR3 spans 15 residues. The CDR3 DNA, read in part, is TGTGCCAGCAGCCTACGGGACAGCTGGAATGAAAAA. Translation gives CASSLRDSWNEK. The entire CDR3 is CASSLRDSWNEKLFF.

Remarks on this clone: The read gets to within 3 residues of the CDR3 end, and the germline J gene fills in the rest. The gene calls are TRBV5-4 and TRBJ2-3; 7 nucleotides agree with TRBD2. The trim removed 4 bases at V and 5 bases at J, leaving 10 bases unmatched. In germline, CDR1 is SGHNT, CDR2 YYREEE (reference sequence). This CDR3 has 15 residues. The CDR3 region is CASSNSGGRRDTQYF. CDR3 DNA (partial): TGTGCCAGCAGCAATTCGGGGGGAAGAAGAGATACG. The full variable domain, completed using reference TRBV5-4 and TRBJ2-3, is ETGVTQSPTHLIKTRGQQVTLRCSSQSGHNTVSWYQQALGQGPQFIFQYYREEENGRGNFPPRFSGLQFPNYSSELNVNALELDDSALYLCASSNSGGRRDTQYFGPGTRLTVL.

To note about this clone: Coverage ceases 3 residues before the CDR3 finishes, and the germline J gene fills in the end. The chain employs TRBV12-5 and TRBJ2-7; D is unresolved. Germline V CDR1 and CDR2: LGHNT, FRNRAP. This CDR3 contains 12 residues. The V and J ends lost 3 bases and 1 base respectively, with 4 bases between them. The CDR3 bases that were read are TGTGCTAGTGGTTTTGTATCCTACGAG. Residues: CASGFVSYE. The full CDR3 reads CASGFVSYEQYF.

Notes on this clone: The read terminates 3 residues before the CDR3 end, so the remaining end is supplied by the germline J gene. V gene TRBV18 combines with J gene TRBJ2-4, with D possibly matching TRBD2 (5 bases). The CDR3 consists of 17 residues. CDR1 is KGHSH, CDR2 LQKENI, per germline. CDR3 DNA, as far as it was read: TGTGCCAGCTCTTATTCCCGAGGAGGACTCCCTTCGGATGGT. It encodes CASSYSRGGLPSDG. The complete CDR3 protein is CASSYSRGGLPSDGQYF.

In the case of this clone: The CDR3 is cut off 3 residues early in the read; its end comes from the germline J gene. The V gene is TRBV7-6, the J gene TRBJ2-7; a weak D match, TRBD1 (5 bases). The CDR3 contains 15 residues. Germline assignment: CDR1 SGHVS and CDR2 FNYEAQ. The ends were cut back, 1 base at V and 6 bases at J, with 16 bases in the middle. CDR3 sequence: CASSLGGREWGEQYF. CDR3 DNA (partial): TGTGCCAGCAGCTTAGGCGGCAGGGAATGGGGCGAG.

Details on this clone: The CDR3 end is not reached by the read, which stops 3 residues before it; the germline J gene fills it in. The rearrangement uses TRBV19 and TRBJ2-2; 13 nucleotides agree with TRBD2. There are 16 residues in the CDR3. Trimming cost V 5 bases and J 5 bases; bases outside gene matches: 5. CDR1 LNHDA and CDR2 SQIVND come from the germline V gene (reference sequence). This CDR3 reads CASSVQLAGGTGELFF. The sequenced CDR3 bases are TGTGCCAGTAGTGTACAACTAGCGGGAGGGACCGGGGAG.

Concerning this clone itself: Read sequence stops 3 residues before the CDR3 end, and the germline J gene provides the missing end. The chain couples TRBV30 to TRBJ2-1, with TRBD2 as a possible D gene (6 bases). The CDR3 is 16 residues long. The germline V gene encodes CDR1 GTSNPN and CDR2 SVGIG (reference sequence). V was shortened by 0 bases and J by 7 bases, with 19 bases between the two germline ends. The part of the CDR3 DNA that was read is TGTGCCTGGAGTGTACGGGAAAACAATGGGGGGAATGAG. Its translation: CAWSVRENNGGNE. The full CDR3 is CAWSVRENNGGNEQFF.

Comments on this clone: The read stops 3 residues short of the end of the CDR3; the missing end is completed from the germline J gene. The chain carries TRBV15 and TRBJ2-3; TRBD1 matches 9 bases. CDR3 length: 14 residues. The germline V gene encodes CDR1 LNHNV and CDR2 YYDKDF (reference sequence). The junction had 2 bases not matched to a gene; V was cut back by 6 bases and J by 1 base. The covered CDR3 bases are TGTGCCACCAGACGGACAGGGGGCACAGATACG. Its protein is CATRRTGGTDT. The CDR3 as a whole reads CATRRTGGTDTQYF.

On this clone: The observed sequence ends 3 residues before the CDR3 terminus, with the missing tail filled in from the germline J gene. The rearrangement joins TRBV18 to TRBJ2-5; TRBD2 matches 8 bases. V shed 2 bases, J shed 5 bases, and the junction held 13 bases outside the gene matches. Germline values: CDR1 KGHSH, CDR2 LQKENI. There are 17 residues in the CDR3. The CDR3 spells CASSPSSGRSGLETQYF. The covered CDR3 bases are TGTGCCAGCTCACCATCTAGCGGGCGGTCCGGTTTGGAGACC. The full variable domain, rest sourced from reference TRBV18 and TRBJ2-5, is NAGVMQNPRHLVRRRGQEARLRCSPMKGHSHVYWYRQLPEEGLKFMVYLQKENIIDESGMPKERFSAEFPKEGPSILRIQQVVRGDSAAYFCASSPSSGRSGLETQYFGPGTRLLVL.

Remarks on this clone: The read ends 3 residues shy of where the CDR3 ends; the end is completed using the germline J gene. The chain joins TRBV20-1 to TRBJ1-4; D remains ambiguous. V lost 2 bases and J 0 bases, leaving 13 bases between the germline ends. Germline V lookup: CDR1 DFQATT, CDR2 SNEGSKA (reference sequence). The CDR3 consists of 16 residues. CDR3 loop: CSARYAGSATNEKLFF. The sequenced CDR3 bases are TGCAGTGCTAGATACGCTGGCAGTGCAACTAATGAAAAA.

As regards this clone: The CDR3 is cut off 3 residues early in the read; its end comes from the germline J gene. This rearrangement joins TRBV10-3 to TRBJ2-1; D ambiguous. This CDR3 comprises 17 residues. Germline CDR1 reads ENHRY; CDR2 reads SYGVKD. Trimming left V 0 bases short and J 2 bases short, with 14 bases between. CDR3 region: CAISESVADTPYNEQFF. The DNA read from the CDR3 is TGTGCCATCAGTGAGTCGGTTGCAGATACACCCTACAATGAG.

On this clone: The read gets to within 3 residues of the CDR3 end, and the germline J gene fills in the rest. The rearrangement uses TRBV30 and TRBJ2-5; the D gene is possibly TRBD2 (6 bases). CDR3 size: 12 residues. Germline values: CDR1 GTSNPN, CDR2 SVGIG (reference sequence). V was cut by 4 bases and J by 5 bases, with 11 bases left in between. The CDR3 DNA, read in part, is TGTGCCTGGAAGGGACTTCCTGAGACC. It codes for CAWKGLPET. The entire CDR3 protein is CAWKGLPETQYF.

A remark on this clone: Read sequence stops 3 residues before the CDR3 end, and the germline J gene provides the missing end. The chain carries TRBV5-1 and TRBJ2-5; 10 positions agree with TRBD2. Per germline, CDR1 SGHRS and CDR2 YFSETQ. The J segment lost 7 bases and the V segment lost 3 bases, leaving 9 bases of the junction unmatched. CDR3 size: 15 residues. CDR3 DNA, as far as it was read: TGCGCCAGCAGCTCTTCTATAGCGGGAGGCGGGACC. As protein: CASSSSIAGGGT. The CDR3, in full, reads CASSSSIAGGGTQYF.

A remark on this clone: The read ends 3 residues before the CDR3 terminus; that terminus is restored from the germline J gene. J is TRBJ1-3 and V is TRBV5-1; D is unclear. Per the germline V gene, CDR1 is SGHRS and CDR2 is YFSETQ. V lost 6 bases, J lost 8 bases, and 18 bases lay in between. This CDR3 has 14 residues. CDR3 DNA, as far as it was read: TGCGCCAGCAAGGTTAATCTACTCGCGGACACC. This codes for CASKVNLLADT. The complete CDR3 sequence is CASKVNLLADTIYF.

CDR3 DNA, as far as it was read: TGTGCCAGCGGGACTAGCGGGGTCCAAGAGACC. Translation: CASGTSGVQET. Given in full, the CDR3 is CASGTSGVQETQYF. This chain connects TRBV19 to TRBJ2-5, with 13 bases matching TRBD2. The read falls 3 residues short of the CDR3 end, and the missing part is taken from the germline J gene. Germline V CDR1 and CDR2: LNHDA, SQIVND (reference sequence). V was pared by 9 bases and J by 1 base, with 2 bases of the junction left unmatched. The CDR3 runs to 14 residues.

As for this clone: Read coverage stops 3 residues before the CDR3 terminus; the germline J gene supplies the remainder. J is TRBJ1-3 and V is TRBV29-1; D is unresolved. The CDR3 consists of 14 residues. The V end lost 3 bases, the J end lost 0 bases, and 9 bases lay between the germline ends. From germline, CDR1 is SQVTM and CDR2 ANQGSEA. The sequenced part of the CDR3 DNA is TGCAGCGTTGAGATCAGGAGCTCTGGAAACACC. Residues: CSVEIRSSGNT. The complete CDR3 reads CSVEIRSSGNTIYF.

On this clone itself: The sequenced fragment ends 3 residues before the CDR3 boundary, so the rest is inferred from the germline J gene. The chain uses TRBV7-2 and TRBJ2-7; 13 positions match TRBD2. The germline CDR1 and CDR2 sequences are SGHTA and FQGNSA. CDR3 size: 15 residues. With 6 bases clipped from V and 3 bases from J, the junction kept 5 bases outside the gene matches. The CDR3 region is CASRLAGGNDYEQYF. Partial CDR3 DNA: TGTGCCAGCAGACTAGCGGGAGGGAACGACTACGAG.

Note on this clone: The read falls 3 residues short of the CDR3 end, and the missing part is taken from the germline J gene. Different DNA sequences within this sample yield the same CDR3. V and J are TRBV5-1 and TRBJ1-1, with a possible D match to TRBD1 (5 bases). V lost 4 bases, J lost 0 bases, and 13 bases lay in between. Germline V CDR1 and CDR2: SGHRS, YFSETQ. The CDR3 runs to 15 residues. CDR3 region: CASSEGSRMNTEAFF. Incomplete CDR3 DNA: TGCGCCAGCAGCGAGGGGAGCAGAATGAACACTGAA.

Details on this clone: The CDR3 end is not reached by the read, which stops 3 residues before it; the germline J gene fills it in. The chain recombines TRBV20-1 with TRBJ1-2; 7 bases agree with TRBD1. The CDR3 totals 14 residues. CDR1 DFQATT and CDR2 SNEGSKA come from the germline V gene (reference sequence). The chain's CDR3 is CSATIRQGAVGYTF. The CDR3 bases that were read are TGCAGTGCTACAATAAGACAGGGAGCGGTCGGC.